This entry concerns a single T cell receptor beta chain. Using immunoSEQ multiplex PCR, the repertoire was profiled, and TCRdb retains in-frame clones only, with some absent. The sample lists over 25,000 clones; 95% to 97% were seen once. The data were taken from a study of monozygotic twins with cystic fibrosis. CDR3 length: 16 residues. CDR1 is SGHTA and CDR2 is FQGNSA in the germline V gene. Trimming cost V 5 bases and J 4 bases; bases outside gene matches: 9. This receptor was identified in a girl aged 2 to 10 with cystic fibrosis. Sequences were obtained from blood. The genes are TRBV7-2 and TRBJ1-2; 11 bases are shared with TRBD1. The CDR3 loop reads CASSAGQGASIYGYTF. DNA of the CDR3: TGTGCCAGCAGCGCCGGACAGGGGGCATCGATCTATGGCTACACCTTC.